This TCR beta chain stems from a study of blood T cell repertoires in COVID-19. With V trimmed by 0 bases and J by 0 bases, 14 bases remained unmatched. The CDR3 totals 22 residues. The germline V gene encodes CDR1 SGHVS and CDR2 FQNEAQ. Per the study methods: By means of reference gene primer amplification, nucleated cell counts were estimated. Some clones are missing from TCRdb's copy, which holds only in-frame ones; the method was immunoSEQ multiplex PCR. The V and J calls and clone size come from that table; D and trimming were worked out from the DNA. The repertoire holds roughly 250,000 clones, 75% to 90% seen once, with roughly 3.6% in the top ten.

The TCR was taken from a woman in her thirties or forties with acute or convalescent COVID-19. The sample comprised peripheral blood. This chain uses TRBV7-8 with TRBJ2-6; 10 bases are a match to TRBD1. CDR3 loop: CASSLASGGQGMSISGANVLTF. The CDR3 DNA reads as TGTGCCAGCAGCTTAGCCAGTGGGGGACAGGGGATGTCGATCTCTGGGGCCAACGTCCTGACTTTC.